Listed below are T cell receptor beta chains from one sample, sequenced in a study of Graves' ophthalmopathy and Graves' hyperthyroidism. MiXCR, run by TCRdb on the multiplex PCR reads, gives a single entry per CDR3 protein. The table has around 470,000 distinct CDR3 sequences, roughly 14% seen once; the top ten hold more than 8.5%. The specimen was blood. Receptors originate from a young woman with Graves' ophthalmopathy. The conserved cysteine and the conserved F or W are not part of the CDR3 here. Each record gives: CDR3 protein, clone size, V gene, J gene. Clone size, where shown, is once, few, many, or a class for clones that have expanded.

ASSPDLLNYGYT,many,TRBV27,TRBJ1-2
ASSEVRGQSYEQY,many,TRBV6-1,TRBJ2-7
ASSFGTRRETQY,many,TRBV11-3,TRBJ2-5
ASSYEGHGYT,many,TRBV6-5,TRBJ1-2
ASSLSQGSDTQY,NA,TRBV7-3,TRBJ2-3
SVGRTGSTEAF,many,TRBV29-1,TRBJ1-1
ASSYDSGATGELF,NA,TRBV6-5,TRBJ2-2
ATGSGADTQY,many,TRBV12-3/TRBV12-4,TRBJ2-3
ASSPDPSYGYT,many,TRBV5-1,TRBJ1-2
ASSYSSGVSEAF,few,TRBV6-5,TRBJ1-1
ASSLRGQGREREETQY,many,TRBV12-3/TRBV12-4,TRBJ2-5
ASSLRPDLANTEAF,many,TRBV7-2,TRBJ1-1
ASSYGLAEITGELF,many,TRBV6-5,TRBJ2-2
ASSTRKWGRFNEKLF,few,TRBV11-2,TRBJ1-4
ASSQDLGTTKRLPYEQY,few,TRBV4-2,TRBJ2-7
ASKPPGQGYYGYT,many,TRBV6-1,TRBJ1-2
SVEHRDRVIGGYT,many,TRBV29-1,TRBJ1-2